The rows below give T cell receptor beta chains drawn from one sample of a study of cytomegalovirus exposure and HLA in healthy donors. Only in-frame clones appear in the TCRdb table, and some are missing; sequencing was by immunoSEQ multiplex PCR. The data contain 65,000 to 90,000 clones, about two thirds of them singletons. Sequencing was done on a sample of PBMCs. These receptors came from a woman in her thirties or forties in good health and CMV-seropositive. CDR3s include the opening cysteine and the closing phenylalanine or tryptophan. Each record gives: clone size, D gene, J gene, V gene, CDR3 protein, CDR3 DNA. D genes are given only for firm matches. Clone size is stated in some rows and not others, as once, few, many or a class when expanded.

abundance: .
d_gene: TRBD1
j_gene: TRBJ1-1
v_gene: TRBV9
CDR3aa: CASSVDPTGTNTEAFF
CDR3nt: TGTGCCAGCAGCGTAGATCCGACAGGGACCAACACTGAAGCTTTCTTT

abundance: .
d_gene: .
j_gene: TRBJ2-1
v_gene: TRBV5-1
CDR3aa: CASSPSRQYNEQFF
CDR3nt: TGCGCCAGCAGCCCTTCGCGGCAGTACAATGAGCAGTTCTTC

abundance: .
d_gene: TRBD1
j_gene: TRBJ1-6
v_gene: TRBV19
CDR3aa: CASSMRRGTGVSPLHF
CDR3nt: TGTGCCAGTAGTATGAGGCGCGGGACAGGGGTTTCACCCCTCCACTTT

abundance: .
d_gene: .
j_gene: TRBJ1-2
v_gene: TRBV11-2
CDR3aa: CASSLGGSLFYGYTF
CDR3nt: TGTGCCAGCAGCTTAGGTGGCAGTTTATTCTATGGCTACACCTTC

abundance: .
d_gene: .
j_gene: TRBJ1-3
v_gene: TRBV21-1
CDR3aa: CASSKGTGGIGNTIYF
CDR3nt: TGTGCCAGCAGCAAGGGGACAGGGGGCATTGGAAACACCATATATTTT

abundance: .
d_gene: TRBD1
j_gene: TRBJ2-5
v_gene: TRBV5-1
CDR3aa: CASSRTGARVGRYF
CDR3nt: TGCGCCAGCAGCCGGACAGGGGCCCGGGTCGGCCGGTACTTC

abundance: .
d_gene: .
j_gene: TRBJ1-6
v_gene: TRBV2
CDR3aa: CASTLSSYNSPLHF
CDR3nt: TGTGCCAGCACCCTAAGCTCCTATAATTCCCCCCTCCACTTT

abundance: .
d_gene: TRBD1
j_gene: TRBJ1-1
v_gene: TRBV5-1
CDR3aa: CASSIGTGINTEAFF
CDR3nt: TGCGCCAGCAGCATAGGGACAGGGATTAACACTGAAGCTTTCTTT

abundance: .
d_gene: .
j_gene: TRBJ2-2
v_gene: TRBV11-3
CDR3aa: CASSSTPHQATGELFF
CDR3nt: TGTGCCAGCAGCTCCACCCCCCATCAGGCCACCGGGGAGCTGTTTTTT

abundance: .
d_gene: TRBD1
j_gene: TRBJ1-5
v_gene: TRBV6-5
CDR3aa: CASSRSGTGNQPQHF
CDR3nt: TGTGCCAGCAGTCGATCCGGGACAGGGAATCAGCCCCAGCATTTT

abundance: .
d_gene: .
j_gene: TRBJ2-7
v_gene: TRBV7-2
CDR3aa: CASSLRGVDYEQYF
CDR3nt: TGTGCCAGCAGCTTACGCGGGGTAGACTACGAGCAGTACTTC

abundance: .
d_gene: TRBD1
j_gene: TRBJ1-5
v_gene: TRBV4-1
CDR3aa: CASSQVVDRGRGNQPQHF
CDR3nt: TGCGCCAGCAGCCAAGTTGTCGACAGGGGGCGAGGCAATCAGCCCCAGCATTTT

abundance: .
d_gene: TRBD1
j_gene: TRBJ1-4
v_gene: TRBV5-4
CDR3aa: CASSPGQGEKLFF
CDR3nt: TGTGCCAGCAGCCCTGGACAGGGGGAAAAACTGTTTTTT

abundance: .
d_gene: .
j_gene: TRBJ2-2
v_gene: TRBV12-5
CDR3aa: CASGPYRDTGELFF
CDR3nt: TGTGCTAGTGGTCCATACAGGGACACCGGGGAGCTGTTTTTT

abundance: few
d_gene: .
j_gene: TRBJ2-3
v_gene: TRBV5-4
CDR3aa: CASSFSSYTDTQYF
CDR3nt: TGTGCCAGCAGCTTTTCGAGTTACACAGATACGCAGTATTTT

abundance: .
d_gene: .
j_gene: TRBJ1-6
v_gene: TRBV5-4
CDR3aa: CASSSRVGDSPLHF
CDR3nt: TGTGCCAGCAGCTCCAGGGTAGGGGATTCACCCCTCCACTTT

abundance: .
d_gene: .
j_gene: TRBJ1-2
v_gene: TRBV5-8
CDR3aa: CASSLIGDMNYGYTF
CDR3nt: TGTGCCAGCAGCTTGATAGGGGACATGAACTATGGCTACACCTTC

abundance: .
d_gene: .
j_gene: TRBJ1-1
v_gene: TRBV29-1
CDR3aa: CSVDLGGVNTEAFF
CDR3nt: TGCAGCGTTGATTTGGGAGGAGTGAACACTGAAGCTTTCTTT

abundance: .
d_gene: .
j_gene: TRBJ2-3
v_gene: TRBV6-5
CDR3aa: CASTEAADADTQYF
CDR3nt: TGTGCCAGCACCGAGGCGGCGGATGCAGATACGCAGTATTTT

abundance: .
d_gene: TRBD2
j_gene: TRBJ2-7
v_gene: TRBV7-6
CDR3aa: CASSPPGIAGAYEQYF
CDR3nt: TGTGCCAGCAGCCCACCTGGGATAGCGGGGGCCTACGAGCAGTACTTC

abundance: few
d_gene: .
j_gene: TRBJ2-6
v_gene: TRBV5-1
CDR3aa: CASSVTWWRSLWSGANVLTF
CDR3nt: TGCGCCAGCAGCGTGACTTGGTGGAGAAGCTTATGGTCTGGGGCCAACGTCCTGACTTTC

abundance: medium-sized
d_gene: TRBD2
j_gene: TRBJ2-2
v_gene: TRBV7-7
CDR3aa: CASSLSSGVTGELFF
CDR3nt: TGTGCTAGCAGCTTATCTAGCGGGGTCACCGGGGAGCTGTTTTTT

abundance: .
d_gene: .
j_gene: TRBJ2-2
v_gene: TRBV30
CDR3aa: CAWTIRGSGELFF
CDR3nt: TGTGCCTGGACTATTAGGGGGTCCGGGGAGCTGTTTTTT

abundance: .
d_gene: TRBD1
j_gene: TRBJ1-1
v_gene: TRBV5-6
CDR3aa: CASSFTGAIEAFF
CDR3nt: TGTGCCAGCAGCTTCACAGGGGCGATTGAAGCTTTCTTT

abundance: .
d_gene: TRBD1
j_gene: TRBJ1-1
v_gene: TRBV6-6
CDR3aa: CASSFKAGTANTEAFF
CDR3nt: TGTGCCAGCAGTTTCAAAGCTGGGACAGCGAACACTGAAGCTTTCTTT

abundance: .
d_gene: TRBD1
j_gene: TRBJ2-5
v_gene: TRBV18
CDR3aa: CASSLGTGAQETQYF
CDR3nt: TGTGCCAGCTCACTGGGGACAGGCGCGCAAGAGACCCAGTACTTC

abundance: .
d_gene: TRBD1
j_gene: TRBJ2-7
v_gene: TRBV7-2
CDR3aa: CASSLEWDSYEQYF
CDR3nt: TGTGCCAGCAGCTTAGAGTGGGACAGCTACGAGCAGTACTTC

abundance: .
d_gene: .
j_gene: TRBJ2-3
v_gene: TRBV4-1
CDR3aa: CASSQAHRFTDTQYF
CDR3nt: TGCGCCAGCAGCCAAGCGCACAGGTTCACAGATACGCAGTATTTT

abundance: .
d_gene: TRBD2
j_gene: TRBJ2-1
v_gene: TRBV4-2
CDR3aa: CASSQGWAGAYNEQFF
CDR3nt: TGTGCCAGCAGCCAAGGCTGGGCGGGGGCCTACAATGAGCAGTTCTTC

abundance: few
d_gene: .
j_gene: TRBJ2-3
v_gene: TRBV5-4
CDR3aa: CASSFLADTDTQYF
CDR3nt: TGTGCCAGCAGCTTCTTAGCGGACACAGATACGCAGTATTTT

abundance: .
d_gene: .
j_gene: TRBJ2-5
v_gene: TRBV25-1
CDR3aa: CASSEYIGQTQETQYF
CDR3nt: TGTGCCAGCAGTGAATATATAGGACAGACCCAAGAGACCCAGTACTTC

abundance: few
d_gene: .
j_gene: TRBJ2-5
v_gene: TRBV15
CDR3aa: CATSRDRGRETQYF
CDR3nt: TGTGCCACCAGCAGAGATCGGGGTAGAGAGACCCAGTACTTC

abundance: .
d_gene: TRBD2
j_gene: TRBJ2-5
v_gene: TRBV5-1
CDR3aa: CASSLNLAGNFQETQYF
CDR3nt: TGCGCCAGCAGCTTGAACCTAGCGGGTAACTTCCAAGAGACCCAGTACTTC

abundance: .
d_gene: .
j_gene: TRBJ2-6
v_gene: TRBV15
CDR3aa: CATSRVGGANVLTF
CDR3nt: TGTGCCACCAGCAGAGTTGGCGGGGCCAACGTCCTGACTTTC

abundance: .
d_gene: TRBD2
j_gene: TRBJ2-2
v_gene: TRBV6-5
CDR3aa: CASSYLAGDTGELFF
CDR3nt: TGTGCCAGCAGTTACCTAGCGGGGGACACCGGGGAGCTGTTTTTT

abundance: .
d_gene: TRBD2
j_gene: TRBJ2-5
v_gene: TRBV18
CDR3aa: CASSSLGSGAPSTQYF
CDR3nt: TGTGCCAGCTCATCGCTGGGTAGCGGGGCCCCCTCAACCCAGTACTTC

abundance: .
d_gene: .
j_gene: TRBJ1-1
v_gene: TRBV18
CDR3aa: CASSPTSAGGTEAFF
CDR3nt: TGTGCCAGCTCACCTACCTCGGCGGGTGGCACTGAAGCTTTCTTT

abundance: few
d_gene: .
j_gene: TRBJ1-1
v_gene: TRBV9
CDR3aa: CASSAARGGVEAFF
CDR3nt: TGTGCCAGCAGCGCCGCCAGGGGAGGGGTTGAAGCTTTCTTT

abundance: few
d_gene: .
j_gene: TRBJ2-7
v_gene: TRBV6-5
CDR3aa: CASSYNRAYEQYF
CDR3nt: TGTGCCAGCAGTTACAACAGAGCCTACGAGCAGTACTTC

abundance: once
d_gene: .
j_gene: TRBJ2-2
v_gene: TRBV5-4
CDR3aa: CASSLDRANTGELFF
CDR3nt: TGTGCCAGCAGCTTGGACCGCGCGAACACCGGGGAGCTGTTTTTT